Listed here is a single T cell receptor beta chain. Here immunoSEQ multiplex PCR was the method, and the copy in TCRdb shows in-frame clones only, minus some. The table includes roughly 330,000 clones, roughly 90% detected once. This record comes from a study of blood T cell repertoires in COVID-19. Study-wide background: T cells, B-cell-depleted T cells, or PBMCs provided the cDNA or gDNA that served as material.

The CDR3 is 14 amino acids. The V end was cut by 6 bases, the J end by 4 bases, with 14 bases between. Germline V lookup: CDR1 LNHDA, CDR2 SQIVND (reference sequence). The TCR sequence derives from a man in his late teens or twenties who had recovered from COVID-19. The sequenced sample was peripheral blood. This chain uses TRBV19 with TRBJ2-3; TRBD2 might be the D (6 bases). CDR3 bases: TGTGCCAGTAGCCGGCTGACTAGTTCAGATACGCAGTATTTT. Its protein product is CASSRLTSSDTQYF. Supplemented by reference TRBV19 and TRBJ2-3, the full variable domain reads DGGITQSPKYLFRKEGQNVTLSCEQNLNHDAMYWYRQDPGQGLRLIYYSQIVNDFQKGDIAEGYSVSREKKESFPLTVTSAQKNPTAFYLCASSRLTSSDTQYFGPGTRLTVL.